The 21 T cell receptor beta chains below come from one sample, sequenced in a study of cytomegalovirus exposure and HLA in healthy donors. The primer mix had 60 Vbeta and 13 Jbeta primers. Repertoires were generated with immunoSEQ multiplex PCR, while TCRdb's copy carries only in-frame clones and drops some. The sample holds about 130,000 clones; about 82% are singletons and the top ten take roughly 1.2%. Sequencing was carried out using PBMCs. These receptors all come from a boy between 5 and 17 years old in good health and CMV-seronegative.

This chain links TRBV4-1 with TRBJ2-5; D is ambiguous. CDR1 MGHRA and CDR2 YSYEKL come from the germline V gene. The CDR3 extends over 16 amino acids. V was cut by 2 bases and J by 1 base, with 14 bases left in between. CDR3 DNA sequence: TGCGCCAGCAGCCAACCCCAGGTGACCCTCCAAGAGACCCAGTACTTC. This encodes CASSQPQVTLQETQYF.

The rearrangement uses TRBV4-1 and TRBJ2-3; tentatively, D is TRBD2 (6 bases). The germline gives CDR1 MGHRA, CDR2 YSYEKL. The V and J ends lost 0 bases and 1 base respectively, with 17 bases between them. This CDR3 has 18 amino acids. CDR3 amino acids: CASSQDGVRRVGTDTQYF. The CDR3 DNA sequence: TGCGCCAGCAGCCAAGATGGAGTAAGGAGGGTAGGCACAGATACGCAGTATTTT.

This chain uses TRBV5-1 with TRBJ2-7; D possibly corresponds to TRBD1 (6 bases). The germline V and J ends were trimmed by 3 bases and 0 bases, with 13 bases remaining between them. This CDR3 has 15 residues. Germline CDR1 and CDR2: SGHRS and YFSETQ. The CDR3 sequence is CASSWGKDSSYEQYF. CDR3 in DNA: TGCGCCAGCAGCTGGGGGAAGGACAGCTCCTACGAGCAGTACTTC. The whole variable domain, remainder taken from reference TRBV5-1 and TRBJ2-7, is KAGVTQTPRYLIKTRGQQVTLSCSPISGHRSVSWYQQTPGQGLQFLFEYFSETQRNKGNFPGRFSGRQFSNSRSEMNVSTLELGDSALYLCASSWGKDSSYEQYFGPGTRLTVT.

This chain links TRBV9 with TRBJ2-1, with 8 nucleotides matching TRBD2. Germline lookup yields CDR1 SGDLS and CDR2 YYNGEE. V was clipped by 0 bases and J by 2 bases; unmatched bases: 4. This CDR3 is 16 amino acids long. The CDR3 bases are TGTGCCAGCAGCGTAGCTAGTAGCGGGGCCTACAATGAGCAGTTCTTC. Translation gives CASSVASSGAYNEQFF. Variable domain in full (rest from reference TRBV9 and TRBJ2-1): DSGVTQTPKHLITATGQRVTLRCSPRSGDLSVYWYQQSLDQGLQFLIQYYNGEERAKGNILERFSAQQFPDLHSELNLSSLELGDSALYFCASSVASSGAYNEQFFGPGTRLTVL.

CDR3: CASSLGPGQGNSLPRSNQPQHF. For the CDR3, the DNA is TGTGCCAGCAGCTTAGGGCCGGGACAGGGGAACTCCCTCCCCCGTAGCAATCAGCCCCAGCATTTT. The rearrangement links TRBV7-7 to TRBJ1-5, with 10 positions matching TRBD1. The ends lost 1 base at V and 0 bases at J; junction bases unmatched: 18. The CDR3 is 22 amino acids. Per germline, CDR1 SSHAT and CDR2 FNYEAQ (reference sequence).

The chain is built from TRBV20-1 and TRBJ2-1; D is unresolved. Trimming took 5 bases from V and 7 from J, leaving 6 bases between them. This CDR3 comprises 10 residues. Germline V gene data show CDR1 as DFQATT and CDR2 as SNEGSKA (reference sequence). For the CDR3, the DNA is TGCAGTGCTTTTAAAAATGAGCAGTTCTTC. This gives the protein CSAFKNEQFF.

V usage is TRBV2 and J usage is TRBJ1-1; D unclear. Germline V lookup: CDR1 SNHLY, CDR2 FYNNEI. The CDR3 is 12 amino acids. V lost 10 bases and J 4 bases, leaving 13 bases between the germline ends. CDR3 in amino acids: CATQRSGTEAFF. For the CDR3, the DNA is TGTGCCACACAAAGGTCGGGCACTGAAGCTTTCTTT.

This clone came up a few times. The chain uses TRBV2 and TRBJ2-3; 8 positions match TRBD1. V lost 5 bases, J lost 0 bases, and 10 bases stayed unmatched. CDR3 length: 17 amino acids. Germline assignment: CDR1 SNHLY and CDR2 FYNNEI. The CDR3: CASSTSQGASSTDTQYF. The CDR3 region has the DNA TGTGCCAGCAGTACCTCGCAGGGGGCATCTAGCACAGATACGCAGTATTTT. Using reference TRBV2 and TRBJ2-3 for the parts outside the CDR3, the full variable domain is EPEVTQTPSHQVTQMGQEVILRCVPISNHLYFYWYRQILGQKVEFLVSFYNNEISEKSEIFDDQFSVERPDGSNFTLKIRSTKLEDSAMYFCASSTSQGASSTDTQYFGPGTRLTVL.

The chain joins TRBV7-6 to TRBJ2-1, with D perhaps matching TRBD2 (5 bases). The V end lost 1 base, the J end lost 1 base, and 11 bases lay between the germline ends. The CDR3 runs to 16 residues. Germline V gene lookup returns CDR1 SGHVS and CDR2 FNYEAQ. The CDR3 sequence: CASSLEVAGSYNEQFF. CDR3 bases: TGTGCCAGCAGCTTAGAAGTGGCGGGTTCCTACAATGAGCAGTTCTTC. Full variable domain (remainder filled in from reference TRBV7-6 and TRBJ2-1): GAGVSQSPRYKVTKRGQDVALRCDPISGHVSLYWYRQALGQGPEFLTYFNYEAQQDKSGLPNDRFSAERPEGSISTLTIQRTEQRDSAMYRCASSLEVAGSYNEQFFGPGTRLTVL.

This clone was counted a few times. CDR3 DNA: TGCGCCAGTAGTTCGAGGCGGGAGGGGTTGGAGCAGTACTTC. Protein sequence: CASSSRREGLEQYF. The gene calls are TRBV5-1 and TRBJ2-7, with 9 positions matching TRBD2. CDR3 length: 14 residues. CDR1 SGHRS and CDR2 YFSETQ come from the germline V gene. V shed 8 bases and J 7 bases; nucleotides not matched to a gene: 13.

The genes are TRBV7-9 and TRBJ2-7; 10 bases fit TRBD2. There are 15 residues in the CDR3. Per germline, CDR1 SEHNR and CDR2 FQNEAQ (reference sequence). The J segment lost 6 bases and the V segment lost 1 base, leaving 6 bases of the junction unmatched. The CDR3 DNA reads TGTGCCAGCAGCTTAGGGGGCCTAGCGGGAGCCGAGCAGTACTTC. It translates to CASSLGGLAGAEQYF.

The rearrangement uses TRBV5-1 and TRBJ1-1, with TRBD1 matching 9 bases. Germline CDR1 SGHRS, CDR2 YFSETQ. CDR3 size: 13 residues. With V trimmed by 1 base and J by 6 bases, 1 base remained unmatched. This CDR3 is CASSLRQGAEAFF. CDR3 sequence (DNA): TGCGCCAGCAGCTTGAGACAGGGGGCTGAAGCTTTCTTT.

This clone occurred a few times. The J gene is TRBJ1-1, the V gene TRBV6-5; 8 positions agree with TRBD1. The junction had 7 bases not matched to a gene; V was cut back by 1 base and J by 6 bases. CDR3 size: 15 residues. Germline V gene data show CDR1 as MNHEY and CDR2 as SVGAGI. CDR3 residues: CASSYYRTGLPEAFF. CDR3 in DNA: TGTGCCAGCAGTTACTACCGGACAGGGCTGCCTGAAGCTTTCTTT.

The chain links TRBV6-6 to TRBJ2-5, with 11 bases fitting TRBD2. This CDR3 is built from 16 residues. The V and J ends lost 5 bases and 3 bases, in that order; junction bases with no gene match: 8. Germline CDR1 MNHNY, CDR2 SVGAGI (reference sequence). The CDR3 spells CASSRPTSGVEETQYF. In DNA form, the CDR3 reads TGTGCCAGCAGTCGCCCGACTAGCGGGGTCGAAGAGACCCAGTACTTC.

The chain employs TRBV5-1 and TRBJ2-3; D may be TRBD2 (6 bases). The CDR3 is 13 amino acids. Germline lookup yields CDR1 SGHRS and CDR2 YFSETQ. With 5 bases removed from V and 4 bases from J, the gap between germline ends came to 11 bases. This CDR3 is CASRLWGADTQYF. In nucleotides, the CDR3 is TGCGCCAGCAGACTCTGGGGGGCAGATACGCAGTATTTT.

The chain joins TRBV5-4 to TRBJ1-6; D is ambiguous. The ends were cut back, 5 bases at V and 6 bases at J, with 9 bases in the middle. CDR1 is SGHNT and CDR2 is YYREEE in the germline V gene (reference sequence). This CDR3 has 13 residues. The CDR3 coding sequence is TGTGCCAGCAGGGAGGGAGGTAATTCACCCCTCCACTTT. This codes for CASREGGNSPLHF.

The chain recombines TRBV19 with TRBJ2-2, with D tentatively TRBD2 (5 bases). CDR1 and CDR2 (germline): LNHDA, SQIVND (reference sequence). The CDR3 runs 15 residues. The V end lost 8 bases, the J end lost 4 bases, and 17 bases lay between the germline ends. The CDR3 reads CASRGTGTITGELFF. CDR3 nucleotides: TGTGCCAGTCGGGGTACTGGAACTATCACCGGGGAGCTGTTTTTT.

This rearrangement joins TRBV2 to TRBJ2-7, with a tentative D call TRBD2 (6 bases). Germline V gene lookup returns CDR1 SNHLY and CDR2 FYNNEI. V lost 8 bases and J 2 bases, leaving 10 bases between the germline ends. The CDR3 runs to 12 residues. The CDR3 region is CASYGGAYEQYF. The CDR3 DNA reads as TGTGCCAGCTACGGAGGGGCCTACGAGCAGTACTTC. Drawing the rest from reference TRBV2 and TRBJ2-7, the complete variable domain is EPEVTQTPSHQVTQMGQEVILRCVPISNHLYFYWYRQILGQKVEFLVSFYNNEISEKSEIFDDQFSVERPDGSNFTLKIRSTKLEDSAMYFCASYGGAYEQYFGPGTRLTVT.

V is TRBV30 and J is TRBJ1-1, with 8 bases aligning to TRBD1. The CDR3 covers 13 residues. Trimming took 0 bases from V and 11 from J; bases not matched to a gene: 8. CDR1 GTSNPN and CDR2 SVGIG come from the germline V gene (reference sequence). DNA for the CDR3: TGTGCCTGGAGTGTACCGGCAGGGGGCGACGCTTTCTTT. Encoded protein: CAWSVPAGGDAFF. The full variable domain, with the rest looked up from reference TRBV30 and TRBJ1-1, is SQTIHQWPATLVQPVGSPLSLECTVEGTSNPNLYWYRQAAGRGLQLLFYSVGIGQISSEVPQNLSASRPQDRQFILSSKKLLLSDSGFYLCAWSVPAGGDAFFGQGTRLTVV.

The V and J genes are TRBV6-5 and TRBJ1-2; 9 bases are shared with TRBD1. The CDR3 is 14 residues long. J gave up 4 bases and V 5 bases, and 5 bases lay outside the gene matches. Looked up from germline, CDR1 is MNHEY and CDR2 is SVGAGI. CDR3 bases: TGTGCCAGCAGTCCCGGGACAGGGAGCTATGGCTACACCTTC. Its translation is CASSPGTGSYGYTF.

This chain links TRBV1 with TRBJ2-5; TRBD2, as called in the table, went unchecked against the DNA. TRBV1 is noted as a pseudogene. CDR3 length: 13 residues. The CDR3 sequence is CTSSQDSAETQYF. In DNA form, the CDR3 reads TGCACCAGCAGCCAAGATAGTGCGGAGACCCAGTACTTC.